A selection of T cell receptor beta chains follows, all from one sample in a study of CD8 T cells in Susac syndrome. A single record per CDR3 protein comes from TCRdb applying MiXCR to the immunoSEQ multiplex PCR reads. The sample consists of over 350,000 distinct CDR3 sequences, more than 70% of them appearing once. The sequenced sample was CD8+ T cells from PBMCs. The source of these receptors is a human donor with multiple sclerosis. CDR3s include the opening cysteine and the closing phenylalanine or tryptophan. Each record gives: CDR3 protein, CDR3 DNA, clone size, V gene, J gene, D gene. The D gene is left open where the match is weak. Some rows mark clone size as missing; the rest say once, few, many or name a class of expanded clone.

CASSQWDRGYEQYF	TGCGCCAGCAGCCAATGGGACAGGGGCTACGAGCAGTACTTC	few	TRBV4-1	TRBJ2-7	TRBD1
CASSQTSGRFYNEQFF	TGTGCCAGCAGCCAAACTAGCGGGAGATTCTACAATGAGCAGTTCTTC	once	TRBV3-1	TRBJ2-1	TRBD2
CASSYSSTTLKLFF	TGTGCCAGCAGTTACTCGAGTACCACCTTAAAACTGTTTTTT	-	TRBV6-5	TRBJ1-4	-
CASSLHGPGLTTNEKLFF	TGTGCCAGCAGTTTACATGGTCCAGGGTTAACAACTAATGAAAAACTGTTTTTT	-	TRBV27	TRBJ1-4	-
CASRIGLAGINEQFF	TGTGCCAGCAGAATCGGACTAGCGGGTATCAATGAGCAGTTCTTC	-	TRBV27	TRBJ2-1	TRBD2
CASSQRTSGSHRGNEQFF	TGCGCCAGCAGCCAGAGGACTAGCGGGAGCCACCGAGGGAATGAGCAGTTCTTC	-	TRBV4-1	TRBJ2-1	TRBD2
CASSFGDQETQYF	TGTGCCAGCAGTTTTGGAGACCAAGAGACCCAGTACTTC	few	TRBV27	TRBJ2-5	-
CASSQGSSFYEQYF	TGTGCCAGCAGTCAGGGATCGAGCTTCTACGAGCAGTACTTC	-	TRBV6-5	TRBJ2-7	-
CASSPLDGGRRYEQYF	TGTGCCAGTAGCCCCCTCGATGGGGGCCGTCGGTACGAGCAGTACTTC	once	TRBV19	TRBJ2-7	-
CASILGGGSDEQFF	TGTGCCAGCATTCTAGGAGGAGGGAGCGATGAGCAGTTCTTC	-	TRBV12-3/TRBV12-4	TRBJ2-1	-
CAWSGGEWTEAFF	TGTGCCTGGTCCGGGGGCGAGTGGACTGAAGCTTTCTTT	-	TRBV30	TRBJ1-1	-
CATSRGPGNTEAFF	TGTGCCACCAGCAGAGGTCCTGGGAACACTGAAGCTTTCTTT	-	TRBV15	TRBJ1-1	-
CASSLARGVPQHF	TGTGCCAGCAGCTTAGCGAGGGGAGTGCCCCAGCATTTT	few	TRBV7-6	TRBJ1-5	-
CASSFRGPYQETQYF	TGCGCCAGCAGCTTCAGGGGCCCCTACCAAGAGACCCAGTACTTC	-	TRBV5-1	TRBJ2-5	-
CASSQPDLPPLSGANVLTF	TGCGCCAGCAGCCAACCGGATCTCCCGCCTCTCTCTGGGGCCAACGTCCTGACTTTC	-	TRBV4-1	TRBJ2-6	-
CASTRSFGDTQYF	TGTGCCTCTACTAGGTCCTTCGGAGATACGCAGTATTTT	-	TRBV28	TRBJ2-3	-
CASSLGDRGRTEAFF	TGTGCCAGCAGCTTAGGGGACAGGGGGCGAACTGAAGCTTTCTTT	-	TRBV7-9	TRBJ1-1	TRBD1
CASSESTQGAYNEQFF	TGCGCCAGCAGTGAGTCGACCCAGGGGGCCTACAATGAGCAGTTCTTC	-	TRBV10-1	TRBJ2-1	TRBD1
CASTLQGAEGYTF	TGTGCCAGCACCCTACAGGGGGCGGAAGGCTACACCTTC	-	TRBV7-9	TRBJ1-2	TRBD1
CASRLQEVNTEAFF	TGTGCCAGCAGGCTACAAGAGGTGAACACTGAAGCTTTCTTT	-	TRBV6-7	TRBJ1-1	-
CATSDHTGTGELFF	TGTGCCACCAGTGATCATACAGGGACCGGGGAGCTGTTTTTT	once	TRBV24-1	TRBJ2-2	-
CASKSDPTTQYF	TGTGCCAGCAAATCGGACCCGACGACCCAGTACTTC	-	TRBV12-3/TRBV12-4	TRBJ2-5	-
CASSSSGVYEQYF	TGTGCCAGCAGTTCTTCAGGGGTCTACGAGCAGTACTTC	-	TRBV12-3/TRBV12-4	TRBJ2-7	-
CASSFRGGAETQYF	TGTGCCAGCAGCTTCCGCGGGGGGGCGGAGACCCAGTACTTC	-	TRBV7-6	TRBJ2-5	TRBD2
CSVEETGGAVYNEQFF	TGCAGCGTTGAAGAGACAGGGGGCGCCGTCTACAATGAGCAGTTCTTC	-	TRBV29-1	TRBJ2-1	TRBD1
CASSQLDSVFLDGYTF	TGTGCCAGCAGCCAACTGGACAGCGTTTTTCTAGATGGCTACACCTTC	-	TRBV3-1	TRBJ1-2	-
CASRETGRTAFF	TGTGCCAGCAGGGAGACAGGGAGAACGGCTTTCTTT	-	TRBV28	TRBJ1-1	TRBD1
CASRSGEMNTEAFF	TGTGCCAGCAGATCCGGGGAAATGAACACTGAAGCTTTCTTT	-	TRBV11-2	TRBJ1-1	-
CASSQDQGPGGEKLFF	TGCGCCAGCAGCCAAGATCAGGGGCCAGGGGGTGAAAAACTGTTTTTT	-	TRBV4-1	TRBJ1-4	TRBD1
CASSYSNTGGAHEQFF	TGTGCCAGCAGTTACTCGAATACCGGGGGGGCCCATGAGCAGTTCTTC	-	TRBV6-5	TRBJ2-1	TRBD2
CASSLGSIAGENTQYF	TGTGCCAGCAGCTTAGGAAGTATCGCGGGAGAAAATACGCAGTATTTT	-	TRBV7-9	TRBJ2-3	TRBD2
CASSYGGRAETQYF	TGTGCCAGCAGTTACGGCGGGCGCGCAGAGACCCAGTACTTC	-	TRBV6-5	TRBJ2-5	-
CASSLAGGPSNEQFF	TGCGCCAGCAGCTTAGCGGGAGGGCCTAGTAATGAGCAGTTCTTC	-	TRBV5-1	TRBJ2-1	TRBD2
CASSTVMNTEAFF	TGTGCCAGCAGCACCGTAATGAACACTGAAGCTTTCTTT	-	TRBV27	TRBJ1-1	-